This T cell receptor (beta chain) was found in a study of T cells in Graves' hyperthyroidism and ophthalmopathy. This clonotype was detected ten times or more. Its antigen is currently unknown. Researchers barred patients who had uncontrolled infection, other autoimmune disease, pregnancy or lactation. Between the trimmed V and J ends, which lost 3 bases and 0 bases, there was a span of 9 bases. The CDR3 is 15 amino acids. Germline V gene data show CDR1 as LGHDT and CDR2 as YNNKEL (reference sequence). Findings and limits, study-wide: Peripheral blood also featured most of the thyroid clonotypes expanded above 0.001.

Amplified TCR beta CDR3 regions came from RNA transcripts. HTBI primers were used for first-round RT-PCR of the TCR CDR3. TCRdb processed the multiplex PCR reads anew with MiXCR; each CDR3 protein has one entry. The sample lists 390,000 or so distinct CDR3 sequences, under 15% occurring once. Sequencing was performed on blood. This TCR derives from a man younger than 35 with Graves' ophthalmopathy. J is TRBJ1-5 and V is TRBV3-1; possible D gene TRBD1, 5 bases. CDR3 residues: CASSQGTGSNQPQHF. CDR3 sequence (DNA): TGTGCCAGCAGCCAGGGGACGGGTAGCAATCAGCCCCAGCATTTT. The full variable domain, rest sourced from reference TRBV3-1 and TRBJ1-5, is DTAVSQTPKYLVTQMGNDKSIKCEQNLGHDTMYWYKQDSKKFLKIMFSYNNKELIINETVPNRFSPKSPDKAHLNLHINSLELGDSAVYFCASSQGTGSNQPQHFGDGTRLSIL.